This T cell receptor (beta chain) appears in the sequencing data of a study of CXCR3-negative and CXCR3-positive naive CD8 T cells. The method, 5' RACE with UMI labels, was used to prepare the TRB cDNA libraries. TCRdb reprocessed the 5' RACE reads and reports one entry per CDR3 protein, with no DNA. Here the sample table reports tens of thousands of distinct CDR3 sequences. The CDR3 runs to 18 residues. The germline V gene has CDR1 DFQATT and CDR2 SNEGSKA (reference sequence). The clonotype originates from a human donor in good health. Some clones in this sample may be carry-over from other donors' samples. This chain links TRBV20-1 with TRBJ2-5; without DNA, the TCRdb call of TRBD1 cannot be checked. What was sequenced was memory CD8+ T cells from blood. The CDR3 is CSARVAARTGVFRETQYF.